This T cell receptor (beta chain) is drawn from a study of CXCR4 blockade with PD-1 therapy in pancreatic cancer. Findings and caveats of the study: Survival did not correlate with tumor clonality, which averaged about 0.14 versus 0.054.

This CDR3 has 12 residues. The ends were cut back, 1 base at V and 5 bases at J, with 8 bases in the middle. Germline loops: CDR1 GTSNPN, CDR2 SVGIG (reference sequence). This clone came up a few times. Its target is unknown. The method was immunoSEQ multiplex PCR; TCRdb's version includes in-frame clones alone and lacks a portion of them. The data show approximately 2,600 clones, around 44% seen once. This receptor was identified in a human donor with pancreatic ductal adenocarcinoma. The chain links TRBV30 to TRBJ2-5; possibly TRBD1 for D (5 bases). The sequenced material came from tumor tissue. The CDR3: CAWSEGYETQYF. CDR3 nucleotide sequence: TGTGCCTGGAGTGAGGGGTATGAGACCCAGTACTTC.